Below, one T cell receptor beta chain is given with its context. The clone's antigen remains unknown. Base qualities are not recorded, but no much larger clone differs from it by a single base. This sample is part of a study of shared clonotypes between healthy human individuals (dated by TCRdb to 2018 to 2021). With respect to the entire study: A couple of women and a few men aged 18 to 49 years were included in the cohort. For each donor, CD4 naive and CD4 memory were each given three plates, CD8 naive was given two plates, and CD8 memory was given one plate. To estimate repertoire size and how much clonotypes are shared between individuals, the study performed deep sequencing of blood TCR repertoires from a few healthy adults. Per donor, leukapheresis produced somewhere between about 0.8 and 9 billion PBMCs. Libraries were prepared and TCR repertoires were sequenced by different laboratories using diverse techniques, in order to increase sequencing depth and limit assay-specific biases.

CD8 naive samples consisted of CD45RO-negative cells that were positively selected for CCR7, yielding a CD45RA+CCR7+ population without TemRA cells. Healthy HIV-negative adults with no recently reported acute infections or vaccinations were included as donors. Every donor was a Caucasian adult residing in Nashville, Tennessee, USA. After blood collection by leukapheresis, PBMCs were isolated using Ficoll-Histopaque density gradient centrifugation and then cryopreserved in the vapor phase of liquid nitrogen. Purity and quantity of every magnetically sorted T cell population were checked by analytical flow cytometry. Genomic DNA was isolated from every sorted fraction and measured by UV absorbance on a Nanodrop 2000c. Using the deep immunoSEQ assay, TCR CDR3 regions were amplified from genomic DNA by multiplex PCR. Genomic DNA extracted from each cell subset was distributed evenly over all wells of several immunoSEQ 96-well plates, and each plate served as one replicate. Each replicate PCR for sorted subsets received about 180 ng genomic DNA, equal to some 32,000 T cell genomes. Purified libraries were measured with a Qubit 3.0 fluorometer, size-checked on a Bioanalyzer 2100, and measured again with the KAPA Library Quantification kit. A separate single-read 150-cycle Illumina NextSeq 550 flow cell was used to sequence each immunoSEQ 96-well plate. In the original analysis: Because the immunoSEQ output held only junctional sequences and lacked quality scores, the filtering could not match the filtering applied to full-length reads. To assign V/J genes and CDR3, sequences were annotated using PyIR, a Python wrapper for IgBLAST v1.9, with IMGT germline references. Reads were removed for weak V/J assignments (E-value above 1e-6), missing CDR3, stop codons, out-of-frame junctions, or ambiguous translated residues. A V3J clonotype was defined by an identical inferred V gene, J gene, and CDR3 amino acid sequence. The percentage overlap between two repertoires was calculated by dividing the number of shared unique clonotypes by the size of the smaller repertoire. Three approaches were used to assess repertoire richness: RTK rarefaction, the Chao1 estimator, and Recon v2.1 estimates of unobserved clonotypes. OLGA was used to compute generation probabilities for all TCRbeta clonotypes that the gDNA method yielded from a few donors. TCRdb carries this immuneACCESS record with in-frame sequences only. Its versions omit some clonotypes, under half of them owing to an unresolved V gene in the studies checked, with the rest unexplained. V, J and clone size were drawn from that table, and D and trimming were deduced from the DNA. This sample gives millions of clones in total; roughly 95% of them show up just once. The top ten clones comprise 1% to 1.3% of the sample.

The study at large found these results: Compared with non-shared clonotypes, the clonotypes found in all four sorted-subset donors had higher generation probabilities. Incomplete sequencing was indicated by rarefaction of sorted-subset datasets, despite the large sequencing depth. Sampling was limited to blood, and TCR repertoires in tissue likely differ from TCR repertoires in blood. Larger estimated clonotype richness was generally found for naive subsets than for memory subsets. When a few donors were compared, the shared fraction of clonotypes was 5% to 6.5% for naive CD4, 3.5% for naive CD8, more than 2% for memory CD4, and 0.35% to 0.4% for memory CD8. The genetic and exposure-history diversity represented was limited by the small number of donors. Pairwise subsampling indicated that sequencing depth was expected to affect the degree of clonotype sharing among donors.

Sequences KGHSH (CDR1) and LQKENI (CDR2) are obtained from the germline V gene. Reading from cysteine to phenylalanine, the CDR3 counts 14 amino acids. The read is trimmed to its CDR3 DNA, 42 bases read in frame from base 1. V is pared back by 10 bases and J by 4 bases, with 17 bases lying between the germline termini. The chain is encoded by TRBV18 joined to TRBJ2-1; 6 matching bases give a weak D call of TRBD2. The sequenced sample was naive CD8+ T cells sorted from blood. Read against the paper, the sample's cell subset or site label means: CD45RA+CCR7+. This sequence originates from a man between 18 and 29 years old in good health. The CDR3 reads CATTGRDGYNEQFF. DNA sequence: TGTGCCACGACGGGGCGGGACGGTTACAATGAGCAGTTCTTC.